Listed here are 20 T cell receptor beta chains from one sample, sequenced in a study of OX40 agonist ivuxolimab in advanced cancers. Produced via immunoSEQ multiplex PCR; TCRdb's table is partial and in-frame only. Of about 50,000 clones listed, 65% to 85% were seen once; the top ten hold about 12%. Material: CD4+ or CD8+ T cells sorted from blood, obtained in a trial of the OX40 agonist ivuxolimab. The receptors were sampled from an adult with an advanced solid tumor such as melanoma, head and neck, liver or kidney cancer.

The genes are TRBV6-5 and TRBJ2-7; possibly TRBD2 for D (7 bases). The CDR3 extends over 14 amino acids. CDR1 and CDR2 from the germline V gene are MNHEY and SVGAGI. The V end was cut by 6 bases, the J end by 1 base, with 13 bases between. The CDR3 DNA follows: TGTGCCAGCAGGGGAGGGGACATTTCCTACGAGCAGTACTTC. Translation: CASRGGDISYEQYF.

The rearrangement links TRBV5-1 to TRBJ2-3; 7 bases agree with TRBD2. In germline, CDR1 is SGHRS, CDR2 YFSETQ. The length of the CDR3 is 18 residues. V lost 0 bases and J lost 2; bases outside the gene matches: 12. CDR3 in DNA: TGCGCCAGCAGCTTGGCCTTGGGCAGCGGGGCTTTCACAGATACGCAGTATTTT. Its protein is CASSLALGSGAFTDTQYF.

CDR3 protein: CASSLGVSGRVGKYNEQFF. As DNA, the CDR3 is TGCGCCAGCAGCTTGGGTGTTAGCGGGAGGGTGGGGAAATACAATGAGCAGTTCTTC. The rearrangement joins TRBV5-1 to TRBJ2-1, with 11 bases matching TRBD2. Looked up from germline, CDR1 is SGHRS and CDR2 is YFSETQ. The CDR3 runs 19 residues. J lost 4 bases, V lost 0 bases, and 12 bases had no gene match.

DNA of the CDR3: TGTGCCAGCAGTTACGTAGCGGGACAAGAGACCCAGTACTTC. Translation gives CASSYVAGQETQYF. The rearrangement joins TRBV6-6 to TRBJ2-5; 8 bases are shared with TRBD2. The V and J ends lost 2 bases and 2 bases, in that order; junction bases with no gene match: 1. This CDR3 has 14 residues. Germline V gene data show CDR1 as MNHNY and CDR2 as SVGAGI (reference sequence).

The chain is built from TRBV18 and TRBJ1-1, with 8 bases lining up with TRBD1. This CDR3 region has 16 residues. Per germline, CDR1 KGHSH and CDR2 LQKENI. V lost 3 bases to trimming and J lost 0 bases; unmatched junction nucleotides: 6. The CDR3 sequence is CASSPLDRGLNTEAFF. The CDR3 DNA reads TGTGCCAGCTCACCTCTCGACAGGGGTCTGAACACTGAAGCTTTCTTT. Complete variable domain (other parts from reference TRBV18 and TRBJ1-1): NAGVMQNPRHLVRRRGQEARLRCSPMKGHSHVYWYRQLPEEGLKFMVYLQKENIIDESGMPKERFSAEFPKEGPSILRIQQVVRGDSAAYFCASSPLDRGLNTEAFFGQGTRLTVV.

This chain joins TRBV11-2 and TRBJ2-3, with D maybe TRBD1 (6 bases). Between the trimmed V and J ends, which lost 5 bases and 4 bases, there was a span of 28 bases. Looked up from germline, CDR1 is SGHAT and CDR2 is FQNNGV. The CDR3 contains 19 residues. The CDR3 protein is CASSLPPGPHRDQADTQYF. The CDR3 nucleotides read TGTGCCAGCAGCCTCCCTCCAGGACCCCACAGGGATCAGGCAGATACGCAGTATTTT.

This chain joins TRBV6-5 and TRBJ1-5; the D is unclear. V shed 0 bases and J shed 4 bases, with 10 bases lying between them. The CDR3 sequence is 15 residues long. Germline loops: CDR1 MNHEY, CDR2 SVGAGI. CDR3 sequence (DNA): TGTGCCAGCAGTTACTCGAGAGGATTGAATCAGCCCCAGCATTTT. It translates to CASSYSRGLNQPQHF.

This rearrangement joins TRBV2 to TRBJ2-4; D may be TRBD1 or TRBD2 (5 bases each). V lost 1 base and J 0 bases, leaving 7 bases between the germline ends. Per germline, CDR1 SNHLY and CDR2 FYNNEI. There are 15 residues in the CDR3. DNA of the CDR3: TGTGCCAGCAGTGAAGAGAGGGGAGCCAAAAACATTCAGTACTTC. It encodes CASSEERGAKNIQYF.

The chain recombines TRBV4-2 with TRBJ1-2; D might be TRBD1 (5 bases). Deletions cut 0 bases from V and 6 bases from J, with 17 bases between. This CDR3 is 16 amino acids long. The germline CDR1 and CDR2 sequences are LGHNA and YNFKEQ. As DNA, the CDR3 is TGTGCCAGCAGCCAAGAGGTGACAGAGCCGAGGGATGGCTACACCTTC. Translating gives CASSQEVTEPRDGYTF.

This chain uses TRBV15 with TRBJ2-2; 9 bases are a match to TRBD2. CDR1 and CDR2 (germline): LNHNV, YYDKDF (reference sequence). V was clipped by 5 bases and J by 5 bases; unmatched bases: 15. This CDR3 is 18 amino acids long. The CDR3 region is CATSAPGLAQNRTGELFF. CDR3 sequence (DNA): TGTGCCACCAGCGCCCCCGGACTAGCGCAAAATAGAACCGGGGAGCTGTTTTTT.

CDR3 amino acids: CASSRGVDTEAFF. The DNA for the CDR3 is TGTGCCAGCTCACGCGGCGTGGACACTGAAGCTTTCTTT. This chain links TRBV18 with TRBJ1-1; D is unresolved. The CDR3 loop spans 13 amino acids. CDR1 KGHSH and CDR2 LQKENI come from the germline V gene. Deletions cut 4 bases from V and 3 bases from J, with 9 bases between.

The chain is built from TRBV6-6 and TRBJ2-7; 10 bases align to TRBD1. CDR3 length equals 15 residues. V lost 6 bases, J lost 0 bases, and 5 bases stayed unmatched. CDR1 and CDR2 (germline): MNHNY, SVGAGI (reference sequence). The CDR3 DNA reads TGTGCCAGCAGGGGACAGGGGTCCGACTCCTACGAGCAGTACTTC. Translating it yields CASRGQGSDSYEQYF.

The chain combines TRBV29-1 with TRBJ1-4; D remains unclear. Germline-derived CDR1 and CDR2 are SQVTM and ANQGSEA. CDR3 size: 12 residues. V lost 5 bases and J 8 bases, leaving 12 bases between the germline ends. In DNA, the CDR3 is TGCAGCGTTACCGTAGAAGGGGAAAAACTGTTTTTT. Its protein is CSVTVEGEKLFF. The whole variable domain, filled in from reference TRBV29-1 and TRBJ1-4, reads SAVISQKPSRDICQRGTSLTIQCQVDSQVTMMFWYRQQPGQSLTLIATANQGSEATYESGFVIDKFPISRPNLTFSTLTVSNMSPEDSSIYLCSVTVEGEKLFFGSGTQLSVL.

The chain joins TRBV5-1 to TRBJ2-1; 8 nucleotides align to TRBD2. V was clipped by 0 bases and J by 8 bases; unmatched bases: 7. Germline CDR1 and CDR2: SGHRS and YFSETQ. This CDR3 is built from 15 residues. The CDR3 is CASSLGLAGLDEQFF. The CDR3 nucleotides are TGCGCCAGCAGCTTGGGGTTAGCGGGATTGGATGAGCAGTTCTTC.

This chain connects TRBV19 to TRBJ1-2; maybe TRBD1 (5 bases). This CDR3 has 14 residues. Germline loops: CDR1 LNHDA, CDR2 SQIVND (reference sequence). V gave up 2 bases and J gave up 4 bases, with 11 bases separating them. The CDR3 sequence: CASSITGQGYGYTF. The CDR3 DNA sequence: TGTGCCAGTAGTATAACGGGGCAAGGCTATGGCTACACCTTC.

V usage is TRBV29-1 and J usage is TRBJ2-2; unclear D gene. The ends were cut back, 6 bases at V and 7 bases at J, with 12 bases in the middle. CDR1 and CDR2 (germline): SQVTM, ANQGSEA. CDR3 length: 12 amino acids. The CDR3 DNA follows: TGCAGCGTCGGCCGGTGGGGCGGGGAGCTGTTTTTT. Translation gives CSVGRWGGELFF.

This clone was seen only a few times. The gene calls are TRBV6-1 and TRBJ2-2; no clear D gene. The length of the CDR3 is 13 residues. V shed 4 bases and J shed 7 bases, with 10 bases lying between them. Germline V lookup: CDR1 MNHNS, CDR2 SASEGT. The CDR3 region is CASSGARSGELFF. The DNA for the CDR3 is TGTGCCAGCAGTGGGGCCAGGAGCGGGGAGCTGTTTTTT.

The genes are TRBV6-1 and TRBJ2-1, with D possibly being TRBD2 (5 bases). Trimming removed 1 base from V and 7 bases from J, with 14 bases in between. This CDR3 region has 15 residues. Germline V gene data show CDR1 as MNHNS and CDR2 as SASEGT. The CDR3 DNA follows: TGTGCCAGCAGTGAAGGTGCGGGTGTGCGGAATGAGCAGTTCTTC. Its translation: CASSEGAGVRNEQFF.

The J gene is TRBJ2-1, the V gene TRBV9; D is uncertain. This CDR3 is built from 14 residues. V lost 0 bases and J lost 9, with 13 bases in between. CDR1 and CDR2 from the germline V gene are SGDLS and YYNGEE. For the CDR3, the DNA is TGTGCCAGCAGCGTAGCGGTCCGCGGCGGTGAGCAGTTCTTC. This sequence encodes CASSVAVRGGEQFF.

This clone has just a few counts. This chain uses TRBV6-1 with TRBJ2-7; TRBD1 aligns across 12 bases. This CDR3 contains 14 residues. The junction had 9 bases not matched to a gene; V was cut back by 9 bases and J by 6 bases. CDR1 is MNHNS and CDR2 is SASEGT in the germline V gene. DNA of the CDR3: TGTGCCAGTTGGGGGCGGGACAGGGGGCGCGAGCAGTACTTC. Amino acids: CASWGRDRGREQYF.